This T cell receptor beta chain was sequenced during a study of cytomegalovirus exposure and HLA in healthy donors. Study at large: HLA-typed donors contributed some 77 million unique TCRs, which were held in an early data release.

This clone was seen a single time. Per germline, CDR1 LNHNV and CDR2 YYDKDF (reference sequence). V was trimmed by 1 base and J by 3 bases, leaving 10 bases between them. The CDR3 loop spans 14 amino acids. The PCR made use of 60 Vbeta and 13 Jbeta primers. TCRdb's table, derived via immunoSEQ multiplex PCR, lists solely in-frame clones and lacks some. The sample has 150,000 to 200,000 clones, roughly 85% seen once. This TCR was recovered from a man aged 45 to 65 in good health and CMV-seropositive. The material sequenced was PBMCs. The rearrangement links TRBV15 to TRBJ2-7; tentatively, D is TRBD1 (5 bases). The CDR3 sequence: CATSRGAGRYEQYF. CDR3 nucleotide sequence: TGTGCCACCAGCAGAGGGGCAGGGCGCTACGAGCAGTACTTC.